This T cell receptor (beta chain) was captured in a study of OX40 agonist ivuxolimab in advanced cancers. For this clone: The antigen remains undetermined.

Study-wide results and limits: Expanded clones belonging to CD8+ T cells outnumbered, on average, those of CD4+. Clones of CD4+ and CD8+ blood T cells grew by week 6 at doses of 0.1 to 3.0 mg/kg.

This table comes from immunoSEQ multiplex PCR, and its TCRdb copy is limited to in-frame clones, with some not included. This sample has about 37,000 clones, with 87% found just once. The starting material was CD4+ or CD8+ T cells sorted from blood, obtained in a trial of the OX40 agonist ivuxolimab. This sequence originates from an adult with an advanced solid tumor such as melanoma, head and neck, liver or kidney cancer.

CDR3 sequence: CASSFDTNTEAFF. The CDR3 DNA reads as TGCGCCAGCAGCTTTGACACTAACACTGAAGCTTTCTTT. The chain carries TRBV5-1 and TRBJ1-1; no clear D. Germline-derived CDR1 and CDR2 are SGHRS and YFSETQ. The germline V and J ends were trimmed by 2 bases and 2 bases, with 7 bases remaining between them. The CDR3 loop spans 13 amino acids.